The present T cell receptor beta chain was sequenced within a study of blood T cell repertoires in COVID-19. Sequencing used immunoSEQ multiplex PCR; TCRdb keeps in-frame clones, though not all of them. The profile shows 200,000 to 250,000 clones, less than 85% of them singletons. The participants were between roughly 18 and 89 years old and came from roughly 25 US areas. Participant-reported clinical history was the basis for cohort assignment. Recovered participants had two consecutive negative NP/OP PCR tests, healthcare professional clearance, or symptom resolution. From germline, CDR1 is SQVTM and CDR2 ANQGSEA. The CDR3 totals 12 residues. V lost 1 base and J lost 11, with 14 bases in between.

This receptor was obtained from a man in his forties who had recovered from COVID-19. This chain connects TRBV29-1 to TRBJ1-1; D is ambiguous. The sample consisted of PBMCs or T cells enriched from blood (not recorded which). The CDR3 DNA reads TGCAGCGTTGAAGTTATCGCTCTAGTCGCTTTCTTT. This codes for CSVEVIALVAFF.